This TCR beta chain comes out of a study of CD4 T cells in relation to SARS-CoV-2 and coronaviruses. Across the whole study: ViraFEST: roughly ten-day antigen culture of PBMCs, then TCR beta CDR3 sequencing. Study results and limitations: No donor gave both pre-pandemic and post-infection samples. Crossreactive clones expanded significantly less to SARS-CoV-2 than monoreactive clones.

Sequenced by immunoSEQ multiplex PCR; TCRdb stores in-frame clones only, minus some. The repertoire consists of some 21,000 clones, with approximately 76% occurring once and the leading ten covering about 17%. The unexposed donors gave CD4+ T cells in about 2011-2018, prior to COVID-19. CD4+ T cells were isolated from the cells after 10 days of culture. Cells permitting, SARS-CoV-2 S/N and four cold-coronavirus spikes were tested on unexposed-donor CD4+ T cells. Germline V CDR1 and CDR2: ENHRY, SYGVKD. This CDR3 region has 14 residues. The V gene end was trimmed by 6 bases and the J gene end by 3 bases; junction bases not matched to a gene: 3. On this clone itself: Its antigen is as yet unknown.

The chain joins TRBV10-3 to TRBJ1-1; TRBD1 agrees at 11 bases. The sequence was obtained from a human donor in good health. What was sequenced was CD4+ T cells from PBMCs, cultured in vitro. The CDR3 loop is CAIRDRGLDTEAFF. CDR3 bases: TGTGCCATCAGGGACAGGGGGCTGGACACTGAAGCTTTCTTT.